These 29 T cell receptor beta chains were sequenced from one sample in a study of vaccination and CD4 T cells after COVID-19 (dated by TCRdb to 2021 to 2024). Library method: PCR. Sequencing instrument: Illumina iSeq 100. DNA from cultured CD4+ T cells was subjected to TCR sequencing with the Oncomine TCR Beta short-read assay at the Johns Hopkins FTIC core. Using fastp trimming at Q25 and MiXCR clonotype assembly, TCRdb reanalyzed the public sequencing data and kept in-frame beta chains. All rows with the same CDR3 protein become a single entry with the most common DNA and genes. In this sample the table shows approximately 11,000 distinct CDR3 sequences, about 50% of which occur a single time. Clones ranked in the top ten supply around 13% of the sample. What these receptors recognize is not known. In the paper's terms, the treatment or condition label means: roughly nine-day PBMC culture with coronavirus spike peptide pools or control peptides (ViraFEST assay).

The sample taken for sequencing was CD4+ T cells from blood, cultured in vitro. The receptor source for this set is a human donor who had recovered from COVID-19.

This clonotype is medium-sized in the sample. V usage is TRBV19 and J usage is TRBJ1-2; D perhaps matches TRBD1 (5 bases). The germline V and J ends were trimmed by 4 bases and 7 bases, with 16 bases remaining between them. Germline CDR1 is LNHDA and CDR2 is SQIVND (reference sequence). This CDR3 comprises 14 residues. CDR3 residues: CASSRERGTGGYTF. CDR3 nucleotide sequence: TGTGCCAGTAGTAGGGAACGAGGGACGGGTGGCTACACCTTC.

This clonotype has more than one count but fewer than ten. The V gene is TRBV2, the J gene TRBJ1-5; D is uncertain. This CDR3 is 13 amino acids long. The ends were cut back, 2 bases at V and 7 bases at J, with 9 bases in the middle. The germline CDR1 and CDR2 sequences are SNHLY and FYNNEI. The CDR3 is CASSESRLQPQHF. The CDR3, as DNA: TGTGCCAGCAGTGAATCCCGCCTCCAGCCCCAGCATTTT.

This clonotype was seen a handful of times. The J gene is TRBJ1-6, the V gene TRBV19; 7 nucleotides match TRBD1. The CDR3 consists of 14 residues. Trimming cost V 6 bases and J 5 bases; bases outside gene matches: 4. The germline CDR1 and CDR2 sequences are LNHDA and SQIVND (reference sequence). DNA of the CDR3: TGTGCCAGTAGAGCCGGGACAGATAATTCACCCCTCCACTTT. It translates to CASRAGTDNSPLHF.

This clonotype was seen a few times. The J gene is TRBJ1-1, the V gene TRBV19, with 9 positions matching TRBD1. This CDR3 contains 13 residues. Trimming at V came to 9 bases and at J to 3 bases, leaving 5 bases not matched to a gene. Germline V gives CDR1 LNHDA, CDR2 SQIVND (reference sequence). The CDR3 loop is CASTGGEDTEAFF. CDR3 nucleotide sequence: TGTGCCAGCACAGGGGGCGAGGACACTGAAGCTTTCTTT.

V and J are TRBV5-1 and TRBJ2-5, with 9 bases matching TRBD2. V was clipped by 6 bases and J by 5 bases; unmatched bases: 5. The V gene's germline CDR1 is SGHRS and CDR2 YFSETQ. The CDR3 loop spans 13 amino acids. The CDR3 is CASKFSGSETQYF. Written as DNA, the CDR3 is TGCGCCAGCAAATTTAGCGGGAGTGAGACCCAGTACTTC.

Only one count was recorded for this clonotype. The CDR3 DNA sequence: TGTGCCAGCACCCAGCCAGGGACGGCGATCTATGGCTACACCTTC. Encoded protein: CASTQPGTAIYGYTF. The V and J genes are TRBV28 and TRBJ1-2; possible D gene TRBD1, 5 bases. CDR1 and CDR2 (germline): MDHEN, SYDVKM. The CDR3 totals 15 residues. V was trimmed by 7 bases and J by 4 bases, leaving 19 bases between them.

This clonotype was seen a handful of times. The chain joins TRBV2 to TRBJ1-3; perhaps TRBD1 as D (6 bases). The CDR3 is 15 amino acids. From germline, CDR1 is SNHLY and CDR2 FYNNEI. V lost 5 bases, J lost 2 bases, and 13 bases lay in between. The CDR3 spells CASSWTVLAGNTIYF. Written as DNA, the CDR3 is TGTGCCAGCAGTTGGACAGTACTGGCTGGAAACACCATATATTTT.

This sequence joins TRBV6-2 or TRBV6-3 and TRBJ2-5; D may match TRBD1 or TRBD2 (5 bases each). The CDR3 covers 15 residues. The germline V gene encodes CDR1 MNHEY and CDR2 SVGEGT. V lost 0 bases and J lost 5, with 13 bases in between. Written as DNA, the CDR3 is TGTGCCAGCAGTTACTCCGAGACGGGACGGGAGACCCAGTACTTC. Its translation: CASSYSETGRETQYF.

This clonotype occurred a few times. The chain joins TRBV27 to TRBJ2-5, with TRBD1 as a possible D gene (9 bases). Germline V gene data show CDR1 as MNHEY and CDR2 as SMNVEV (reference sequence). The CDR3 is 16 amino acids. V was pared by 2 bases and J by 7 bases, with 20 bases between. The CDR3 nucleotides are TGTGCCAGCAGTTTAAACAGGGGGCCCGCGGGGGGGACCCAGTACTTC. This sequence encodes CASSLNRGPAGGTQYF.

The J gene is TRBJ1-2, the V gene TRBV19; TRBD1 aligns across 8 bases. CDR3 length: 17 amino acids. V was pared by 4 bases and J by 0 bases, with 10 bases of the junction left unmatched. Germline values: CDR1 LNHDA, CDR2 SQIVND (reference sequence). The DNA for the CDR3 is TGTGCCAGTAGTACCCAGTGGGGGACAGGTTCTAACTATGGCTACACCTTC. It encodes CASSTQWGTGSNYGYTF. Drawing the rest from reference TRBV19 and TRBJ1-2, the complete variable domain is DGGITQSPKYLFRKEGQNVTLSCEQNLNHDAMYWYRQDPGQGLRLIYYSQIVNDFQKGDIAEGYSVSREKKESFPLTVTSAQKNPTAFYLCASSTQWGTGSNYGYTFGSGTRLTVV.

V and J are TRBV20-1 and TRBJ1-5; D may be TRBD1 (6 bases). The germline V and J ends were trimmed by 5 bases and 6 bases, with 14 bases remaining between them. CDR3 length: 13 residues. Germline V lookup: CDR1 DFQATT, CDR2 SNEGSKA (reference sequence). CDR3 sequence (DNA): TGCAGTGCTTTGGACAGTCGGAGTCAGCCCCAGCATTTT. It codes for CSALDSRSQPQHF.

The V call is TRBV5-1, the J call TRBJ2-4, with D possibly being TRBD2 (6 bases). V gave up 4 bases and J gave up 0 bases, with 11 bases separating them. Germline V CDR1 and CDR2: SGHRS, YFSETQ. This CDR3 has 15 amino acids. The CDR3 DNA reads as TGCGCCAGCAGCCCCGGCGGGGAAGCCAAAAACATTCAGTACTTC. As protein: CASSPGGEAKNIQYF.

The chain links TRBV20-1 to TRBJ2-7; TRBD1 agrees at 9 bases. CDR1 is DFQATT, CDR2 SNEGSKA, per germline (reference sequence). The J segment lost 6 bases and the V segment lost 1 base, leaving 10 bases of the junction unmatched. There are 15 residues in the CDR3. The chain's CDR3 is CSARAPRDRAGEQYF. The DNA for the CDR3 is TGCAGTGCTAGAGCTCCCCGGGACAGGGCAGGCGAGCAGTACTTC.

This chain uses TRBV6-2 or TRBV6-3 with TRBJ2-3; TRBD2 might be the D (6 bases). The germline CDR1 and CDR2 sequences are MNHEY and SVGEGT. Trimming took off 7 bases at V and 4 bases at J, with 9 bases between the two ends. This CDR3 is built from 12 residues. In DNA form, the CDR3 reads TGTGCCAGCAAACTAGCCGCAGATACGCAGTATTTT. Its protein is CASKLAADTQYF.

This clonotype was seen a handful of times. This chain connects TRBV7-3 to TRBJ2-3; the D is unclear. V lost 1 base and J lost 2, with 7 bases in between. Germline V gene sequence: CDR1 SGHTA, CDR2 FQGTGA. The CDR3 has 14 amino acids. The CDR3 nucleotides are TGTGCCAGCAGCTTAAATAGGGTCACAGATACGCAGTATTTT. It translates to CASSLNRVTDTQYF.

CDR3 region: CASSYSWDTSVGGYTF. The CDR3 DNA is TGTGCCAGCAGTTATTCTTGGGACACCAGCGTCGGGGGCTACACCTTC. This sequence joins TRBV6-2 or TRBV6-3 and TRBJ1-2; tentatively, D is TRBD1 (6 bases). Germline V gene data show CDR1 as MNHEY and CDR2 as SVGEGT. The CDR3 contains 16 residues. Trimming removed 3 bases from V and 8 bases from J, with 22 bases in between.

The V and J genes are TRBV7-6 and TRBJ1-3; 9 bases align to TRBD1. CDR3 length equals 16 residues. Germline values: CDR1 SGHVS, CDR2 FNYEAQ. J was trimmed by 3 bases and V by 6 bases; bases with no gene match: 9. The CDR3 here is CASSSPTGGVGNTIYF. In nucleotides, the CDR3 is TGTGCCAGCAGTTCTCCTACAGGGGGCGTTGGAAACACCATATATTTT. The variable domain in full, with the rest retrieved from reference TRBV7-6 and TRBJ1-3, is GAGVSQSPRYKVTKRGQDVALRCDPISGHVSLYWYRQALGQGPEFLTYFNYEAQQDKSGLPNDRFSAERPEGSISTLTIQRTEQRDSAMYRCASSSPTGGVGNTIYFGEGSWLTVV.

The rearrangement joins TRBV5-8 to TRBJ2-5, with 7 positions matching TRBD2. CDR3 length: 15 amino acids. Germline V gene sequence: CDR1 SGHTS, CDR2 YDEGEE. After removal of 3 bases from V and 3 bases from J, the junction contained 8 bases not matched to a gene. The CDR3 loop is CASSYWEAGKETQYF. CDR3 DNA sequence: TGTGCCAGCAGCTACTGGGAAGCGGGGAAAGAGACCCAGTACTTC.

CDR3 loop: CAWSVDFSNQPQHF. The DNA of the CDR3 is TGTGCCTGGAGTGTGGATTTTAGCAATCAGCCCCAGCATTTT. The V gene is TRBV30, the J gene TRBJ1-5; no clear D gene. CDR3 length: 14 residues. CDR1 is GTSNPN and CDR2 is SVGIG in the germline V gene (reference sequence). The V end was cut by 0 bases, the J end by 0 bases, with 6 bases between. The entire variable domain, with the rest obtained from reference TRBV30 and TRBJ1-5, is as follows: SQTIHQWPATLVQPVGSPLSLECTVEGTSNPNLYWYRQAAGRGLQLLFYSVGIGQISSEVPQNLSASRPQDRQFILSSKKLLLSDSGFYLCAWSVDFSNQPQHFGDGTRLSIL.

This clonotype was seen more than once but under ten times. V gene TRBV7-2 combines with J gene TRBJ1-3, with 7 bases identical to TRBD1. The V and J ends lost 4 bases and 0 bases, in that order; junction bases with no gene match: 12. Germline CDR1 reads SGHTA; CDR2 reads FQGNSA. The CDR3 sequence is 18 residues long. CDR3 bases: TGTGCCAGCAGCTCGCCGAACAGGGGTCTTAGCTCTGGAAACACCATATATTTT. This sequence encodes CASSSPNRGLSSGNTIYF.

J is TRBJ2-5 and V is TRBV5-1, with no clear D. The V end lost 2 bases, the J end lost 8 bases, and 19 bases lay between the germline ends. The CDR3 is made up of 15 amino acids. CDR1 and CDR2 from the germline V gene are SGHRS and YFSETQ. The CDR3 region is CASSLIGIVPDTQYF. DNA for the CDR3: TGCGCCAGCAGCTTAATCGGCATCGTCCCAGACACCCAGTACTTC.

The rearrangement uses TRBV20-1 and TRBJ1-3, with unresolved D. CDR3 size: 14 residues. Germline V gene lookup returns CDR1 DFQATT and CDR2 SNEGSKA (reference sequence). V was cut by 3 bases and J by 2 bases, with 11 bases left in between. CDR3 in amino acids: CSARGPSTGNTIYF. CDR3 nucleotides: TGCAGTGCTAGGGGTCCGAGCACTGGAAACACCATATATTTT.

The chain combines TRBV2 with TRBJ1-4; D not resolved. The CDR3 runs 11 residues. Trimming stripped 5 bases from V and 10 bases from J, with 8 bases between. Germline V lookup: CDR1 SNHLY, CDR2 FYNNEI. This chain's CDR3 is CASSLEGKLFF. CDR3 bases: TGTGCCAGCAGTCTAGAGGGAAAACTGTTTTTT.

This chain links TRBV10-2 with TRBJ2-7, with D unclear. The CDR3 sequence is 11 residues long. The germline CDR1 and CDR2 sequences are WSHSY and SAAADI. V was cut by 6 bases and J by 4 bases, with 7 bases left in between. Here the CDR3 reads CASRNSYEQYF. DNA of the CDR3: TGCGCCAGCAGAAACTCATACGAGCAGTACTTC.

This clonotype was observed a handful of times. The V call is TRBV28, the J call TRBJ1-2; D unclear. Germline assignment: CDR1 MDHEN and CDR2 SYDVKM. The CDR3 contains 13 residues. V was shortened by 3 bases and J by 3 bases, with 8 bases between the two germline ends. CDR3 residues: CASSLTADYGYTF. Here the CDR3 DNA reads TGTGCCAGCAGTTTGACGGCGGACTATGGCTACACCTTC.

The DNA of the CDR3 is TGTGCCAGTACTTTTAGCGGGAGCACAGATACGCAGTATTTT. Encoded protein: CASTFSGSTDTQYF. V is TRBV19 and J is TRBJ2-3; TRBD2 matches at 7 bases. CDR3 size: 14 residues. J gave up 0 bases and V 7 bases, and 4 bases lay outside the gene matches. In germline, CDR1 is LNHDA, CDR2 SQIVND (reference sequence).

The chain links TRBV6-4 to TRBJ2-2, with D possibly being TRBD2 (5 bases). Germline lookup yields CDR1 MRHNA and CDR2 SNTAGT. V gave up 4 bases and J gave up 10 bases, with 19 bases separating them. The length of the CDR3 is 15 residues. The CDR3 spells CASSVSGSSPAELFF. The CDR3, as DNA: TGTGCCAGCAGTGTCTCGGGGAGTTCCCCGGCGGAGCTGTTTTTT.

J is TRBJ2-1 and V is TRBV6-1, with D tentatively TRBD1 or TRBD2 (5 bases each). The ends were cut back, 6 bases at V and 6 bases at J, with 12 bases in the middle. Germline-derived CDR1 and CDR2 are MNHNS and SASEGT. CDR3 length: 13 residues. The CDR3 loop reads CASSGATVNEQFF. Written as DNA, the CDR3 is TGTGCCAGCAGCGGGGCAACCGTCAATGAGCAGTTCTTC.

The chain has TRBV24-1 and TRBJ2-6; the D is unclear. The CDR3 spans 15 residues. Per germline, CDR1 KGHDR and CDR2 SFDVKD. V was shortened by 3 bases and J by 0 bases, with 5 bases between the two germline ends. The CDR3 region has the DNA TGTGCCACCAGTGATCCCCGCTCTGGGGCCAACGTCCTGACTTTC. This encodes CATSDPRSGANVLTF.